The present entry profiles one T cell receptor (beta chain) with its context. What it binds is not known. TCRdb reanalysed the 5' RACE reads using MiXCR and keeps one entry per CDR3 protein. In the table there are about 470,000 distinct CDR3 sequences, 15% to 20% of which are singletons. These data originate in a study of T-cell memory formation after mild COVID-19. For the study at large: Clusters of TCRs were largely donor specific. Findings of the study overall: Proof of SARS-CoV-2 specificity was absent for the second-wave clones that crested on day 37. Several responding clones turned up in pre-infection memory, indicating that cross-reactive memory may have taken part. Contracting CD8+ clones were enriched in EMRA, CD4+ mainly in CM and EM.

The CDR3 has 13 residues. Germline lookup yields CDR1 KGHDR and CDR2 SFDVKD. The ends were cut back, 4 bases at V and 6 bases at J, with 9 bases in the middle. The chain couples TRBV24-1 to TRBJ2-1; D not resolved. The receptor was derived from an adult woman who had mild COVID-19 (a few samples of this study predate the infection). Cell type and time point are not known. The sequenced material came from PBMCs or a T cell subset sorted from them (not recorded which). The CDR3 sequence is CATSDWASNEQFF. CDR3 sequence (DNA): TGTGCCACCAGTGACTGGGCCTCCAATGAGCAGTTCTTC.